This is a list of T cell receptor beta chains from one sample in a study of technical replicates of blood from several donors. The method was immunoSEQ multiplex PCR; TCRdb's version includes in-frame clones alone and lacks a portion of them. The sample holds some 89,000 clones, about 95% seen once. The material sequenced was T cells isolated from PBMCs. These receptors all come from a human donor in good health. Each CDR3 is given with its conserved first and last residue. The order of the fields is V gene, clone size, CDR3 protein. A row's size may be missing; if present it is once, few, many or a size class.

v_call: TRBV2
clone_size: once
cdr3_aa: CASPLGGQPNYGYTF

v_call: TRBV19
clone_size: once
cdr3_aa: CASSYQGSAEAFF

v_call: TRBV27
clone_size: -
cdr3_aa: CASSIQGNPYNEQFF

v_call: TRBV28
clone_size: -
cdr3_aa: CASSQVWGSSDNEQFF

v_call: TRBV7-3
clone_size: -
cdr3_aa: CASSLTTGIIHEQFF

v_call: TRBV7-9
clone_size: -
cdr3_aa: CASSAKRDSFNEKLFF

v_call: TRBV5-1
clone_size: -
cdr3_aa: CASSYGTEGGTDTQYF

v_call: TRBV11-3
clone_size: -
cdr3_aa: CASSLPGNEQFF

v_call: TRBV7-3
clone_size: -
cdr3_aa: CASSPTGTADGYTF

v_call: TRBV11-2
clone_size: once
cdr3_aa: CASSLRAWWDEKLFF

v_call: TRBV7-9
clone_size: -
cdr3_aa: CASRLTDYGYTF

v_call: TRBV7-2
clone_size: -
cdr3_aa: CASSFTQQETQYF

v_call: TRBV27
clone_size: -
cdr3_aa: CASSLKAVGDTQYF

v_call: TRBV6-5
clone_size: -
cdr3_aa: CASSYIGSYEQYF

v_call: TRBV19
clone_size: once
cdr3_aa: CASSSIRQGGTEAFF

v_call: TRBV7-6
clone_size: -
cdr3_aa: CASLGDSNTGELFF

v_call: TRBV19
clone_size: -
cdr3_aa: CASVQGAVGYTF

v_call: TRBV27
clone_size: -
cdr3_aa: CASSPKREWSYEQYF

v_call: TRBV9
clone_size: -
cdr3_aa: CASSSSPTQETQYF

v_call: TRBV7-3
clone_size: -
cdr3_aa: CASSQKDSSYEQYF

v_call: TRBV29-1
clone_size: -
cdr3_aa: CSARDRGYNEQFF

v_call: TRBV10-3
clone_size: -
cdr3_aa: CAISEGGAPTDTQYF

v_call: TRBV28
clone_size: -
cdr3_aa: CASNRGTQETQYF

v_call: TRBV2
clone_size: -
cdr3_aa: CASAGQGFSPLHF

v_call: TRBV15
clone_size: -
cdr3_aa: CATSSTISQGAGGYTF